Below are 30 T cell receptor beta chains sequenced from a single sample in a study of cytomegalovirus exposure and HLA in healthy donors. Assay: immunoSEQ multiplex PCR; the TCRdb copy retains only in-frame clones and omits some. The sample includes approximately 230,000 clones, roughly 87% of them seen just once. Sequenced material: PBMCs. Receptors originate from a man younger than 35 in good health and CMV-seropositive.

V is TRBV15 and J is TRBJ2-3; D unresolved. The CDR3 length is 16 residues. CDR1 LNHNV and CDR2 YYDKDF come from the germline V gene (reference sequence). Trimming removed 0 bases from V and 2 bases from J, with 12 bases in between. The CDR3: CATSRDHGVLTDTQYF. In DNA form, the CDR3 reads TGTGCCACCAGCAGAGATCACGGCGTCCTCACAGATACGCAGTATTTT.

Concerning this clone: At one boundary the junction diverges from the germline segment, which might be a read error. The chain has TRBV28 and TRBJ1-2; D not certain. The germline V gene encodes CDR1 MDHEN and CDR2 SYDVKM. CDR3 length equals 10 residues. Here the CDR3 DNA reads TGTGCCAGCAGCCGCAATGGGCTACGCTTC. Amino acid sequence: CASSRNGLRF.

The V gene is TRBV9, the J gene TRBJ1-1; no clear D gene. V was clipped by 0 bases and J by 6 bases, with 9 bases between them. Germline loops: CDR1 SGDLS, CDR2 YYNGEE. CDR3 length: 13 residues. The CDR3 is CASSVVLGSEAFF. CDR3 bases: TGTGCCAGCAGCGTAGTTTTAGGGTCTGAAGCTTTCTTT.

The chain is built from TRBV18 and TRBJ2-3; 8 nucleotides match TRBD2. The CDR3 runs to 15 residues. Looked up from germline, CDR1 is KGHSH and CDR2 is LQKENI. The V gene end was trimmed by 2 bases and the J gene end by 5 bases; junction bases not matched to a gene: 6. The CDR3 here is CASSPNAGGGDTQYF. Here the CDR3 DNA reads TGTGCCAGCTCACCAAATGCGGGAGGAGGAGATACGCAGTATTTT. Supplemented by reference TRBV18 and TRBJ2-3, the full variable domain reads NAGVMQNPRHLVRRRGQEARLRCSPMKGHSHVYWYRQLPEEGLKFMVYLQKENIIDESGMPKERFSAEFPKEGPSILRIQQVVRGDSAAYFCASSPNAGGGDTQYFGPGTRLTVL.

CDR3: CASSTRDSPIQPQHF. The CDR3 DNA is TGTGCCAGTAGTACCAGGGACAGTCCTATTCAGCCCCAGCATTTT. The chain employs TRBV19 and TRBJ1-5; 7 nucleotides match TRBD1. Germline V CDR1 and CDR2: LNHDA, SQIVND (reference sequence). This CDR3 has 15 residues. The trim removed 4 bases at V and 6 bases at J, leaving 9 bases unmatched.

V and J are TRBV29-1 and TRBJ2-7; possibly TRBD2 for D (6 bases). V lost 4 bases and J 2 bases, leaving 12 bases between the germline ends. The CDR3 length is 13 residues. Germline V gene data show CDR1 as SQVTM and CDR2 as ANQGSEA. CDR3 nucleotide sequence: TGCAGCGTTGGGGACTTTTCCACCTACGAGCAGTACTTC. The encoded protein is CSVGDFSTYEQYF.

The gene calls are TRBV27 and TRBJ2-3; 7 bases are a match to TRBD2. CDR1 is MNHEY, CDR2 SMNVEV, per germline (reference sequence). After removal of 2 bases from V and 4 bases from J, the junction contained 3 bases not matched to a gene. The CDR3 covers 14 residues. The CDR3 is CASSLRGRADTQYF. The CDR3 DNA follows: TGTGCCAGCAGTTTACGGGGGAGGGCAGATACGCAGTATTTT.

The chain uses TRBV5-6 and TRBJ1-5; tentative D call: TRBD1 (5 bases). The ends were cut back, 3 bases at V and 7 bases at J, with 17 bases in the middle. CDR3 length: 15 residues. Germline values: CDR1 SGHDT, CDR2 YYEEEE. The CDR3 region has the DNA TGTGCCAGCAGCTCGGCTAAGCAGGGAGGGCAGCCCCAGCATTTT. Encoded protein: CASSSAKQGGQPQHF.

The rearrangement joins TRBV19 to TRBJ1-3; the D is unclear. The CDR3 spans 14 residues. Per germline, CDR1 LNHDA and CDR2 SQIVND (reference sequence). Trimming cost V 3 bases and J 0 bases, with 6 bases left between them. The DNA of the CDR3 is TGTGCCAGTAGTATCGCAAGCTCTGGAAACACCATATATTTT. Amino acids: CASSIASSGNTIYF.

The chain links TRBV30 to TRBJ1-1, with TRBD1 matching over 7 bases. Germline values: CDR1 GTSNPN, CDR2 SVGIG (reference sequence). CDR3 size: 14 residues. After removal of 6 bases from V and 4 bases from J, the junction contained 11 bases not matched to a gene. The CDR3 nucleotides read TGTGCCTGTACAGAGGGGGCTTATAGCACTGAAGCTTTCTTT. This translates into CACTEGAYSTEAFF.

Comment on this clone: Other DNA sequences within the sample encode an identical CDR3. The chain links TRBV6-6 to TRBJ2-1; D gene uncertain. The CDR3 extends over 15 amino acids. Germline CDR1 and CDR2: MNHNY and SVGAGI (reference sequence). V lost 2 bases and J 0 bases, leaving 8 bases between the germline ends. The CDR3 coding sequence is TGTGCCAGCAGTTACGAGGCCAGCTCCTACAATGAGCAGTTCTTC. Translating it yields CASSYEASSYNEQFF.

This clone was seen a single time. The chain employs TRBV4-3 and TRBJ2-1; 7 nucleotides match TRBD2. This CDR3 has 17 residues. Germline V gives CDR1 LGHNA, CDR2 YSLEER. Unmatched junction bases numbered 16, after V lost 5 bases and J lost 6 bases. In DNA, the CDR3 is TGCGCCAGCAGCAACCTAGCGGCTATTACGAGGGGCAATGAGCAGTTCTTC. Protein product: CASSNLAAITRGNEQFF.

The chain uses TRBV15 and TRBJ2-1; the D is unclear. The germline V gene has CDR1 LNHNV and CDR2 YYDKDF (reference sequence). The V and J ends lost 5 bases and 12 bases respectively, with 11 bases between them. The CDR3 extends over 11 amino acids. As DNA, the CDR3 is TGTGCCACCAGCGCCCGAACTGGGCAGTTCTTC. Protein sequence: CATSARTGQFF.

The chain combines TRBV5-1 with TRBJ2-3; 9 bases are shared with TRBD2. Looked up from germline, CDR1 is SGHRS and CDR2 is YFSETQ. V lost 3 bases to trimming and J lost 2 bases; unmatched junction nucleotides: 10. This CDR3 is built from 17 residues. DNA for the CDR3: TGCGCCAGCAGCTACCTCCGGGCTAGCGGGAACACAGATACGCAGTATTTT. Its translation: CASSYLRASGNTDTQYF.

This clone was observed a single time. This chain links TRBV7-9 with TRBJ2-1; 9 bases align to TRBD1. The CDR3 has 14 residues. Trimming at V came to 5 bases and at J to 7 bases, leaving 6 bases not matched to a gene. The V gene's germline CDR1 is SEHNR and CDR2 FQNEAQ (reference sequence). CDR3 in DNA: TGTGCCAGCAGCCCGGACAGGGGAAGGAATGAGCAGTTCTTC. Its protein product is CASSPDRGRNEQFF.

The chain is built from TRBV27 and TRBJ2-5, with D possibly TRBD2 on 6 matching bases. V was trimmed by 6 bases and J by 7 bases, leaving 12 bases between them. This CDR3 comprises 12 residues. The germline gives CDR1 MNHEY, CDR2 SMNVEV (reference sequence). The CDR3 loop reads CASSRLGGTQYF. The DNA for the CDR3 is TGTGCCAGCAGCCGCCTGGGGGGGACCCAGTACTTC.

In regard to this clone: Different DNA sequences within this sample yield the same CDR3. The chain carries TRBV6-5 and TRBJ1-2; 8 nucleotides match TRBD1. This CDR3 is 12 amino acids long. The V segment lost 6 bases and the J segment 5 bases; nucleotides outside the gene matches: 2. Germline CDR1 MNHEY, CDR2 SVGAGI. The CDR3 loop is CASSNRGYGYTF. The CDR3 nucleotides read TGTGCCAGCAGCAACAGGGGGTATGGCTACACCTTC.

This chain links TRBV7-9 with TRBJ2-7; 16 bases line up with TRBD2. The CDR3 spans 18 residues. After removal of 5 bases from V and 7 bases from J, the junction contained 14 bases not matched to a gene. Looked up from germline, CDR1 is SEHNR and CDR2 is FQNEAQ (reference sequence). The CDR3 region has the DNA TGTGCCAGCAGCCATCCCGGGACTAGCGGGAGGGCCCGAGATGAGCAGTACTTC. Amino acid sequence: CASSHPGTSGRARDEQYF.

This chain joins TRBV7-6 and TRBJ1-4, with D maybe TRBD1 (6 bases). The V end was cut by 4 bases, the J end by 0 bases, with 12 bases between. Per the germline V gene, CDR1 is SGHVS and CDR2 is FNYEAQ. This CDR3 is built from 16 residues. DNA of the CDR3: TGTGCCAGCAGCTGGGGCAGGGGTGCAACTAATGAAAAACTGTTTTTT. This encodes CASSWGRGATNEKLFF. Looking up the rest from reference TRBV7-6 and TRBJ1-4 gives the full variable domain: GAGVSQSPRYKVTKRGQDVALRCDPISGHVSLYWYRQALGQGPEFLTYFNYEAQQDKSGLPNDRFSAERPEGSISTLTIQRTEQRDSAMYRCASSWGRGATNEKLFFGSGTQLSVL.

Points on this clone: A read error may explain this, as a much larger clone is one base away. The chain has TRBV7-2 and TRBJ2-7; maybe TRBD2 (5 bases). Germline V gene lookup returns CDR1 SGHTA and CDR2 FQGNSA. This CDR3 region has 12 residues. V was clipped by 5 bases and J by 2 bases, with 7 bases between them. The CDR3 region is CASSPGAYEQYF. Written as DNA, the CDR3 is TGTGCCAGCAGCCCCGGGGCCTACGAGCAGTACTTC.

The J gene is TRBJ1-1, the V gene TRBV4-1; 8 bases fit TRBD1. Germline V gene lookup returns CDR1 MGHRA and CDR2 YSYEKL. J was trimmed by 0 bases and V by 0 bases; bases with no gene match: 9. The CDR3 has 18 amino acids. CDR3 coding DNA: TGCGCCAGCAGCCAAGATACAGGGGGGGAGGGTATGAACACTGAAGCTTTCTTT. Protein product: CASSQDTGGEGMNTEAFF.

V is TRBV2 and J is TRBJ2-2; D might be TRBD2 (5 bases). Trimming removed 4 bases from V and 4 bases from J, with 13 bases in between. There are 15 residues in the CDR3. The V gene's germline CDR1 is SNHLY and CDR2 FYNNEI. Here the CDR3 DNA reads TGTGCCAGCAGTGTTGGGGAGTCGGGCACCGGGGAGCTGTTTTTT. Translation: CASSVGESGTGELFF.

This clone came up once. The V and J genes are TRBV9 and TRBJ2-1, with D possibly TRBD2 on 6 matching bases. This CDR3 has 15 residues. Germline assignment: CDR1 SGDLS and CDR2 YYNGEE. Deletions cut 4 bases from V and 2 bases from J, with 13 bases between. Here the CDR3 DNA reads TGTGCCAGCAGCCCCGGGACTCACACCTACAATGAGCAGTTCTTC. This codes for CASSPGTHTYNEQFF.

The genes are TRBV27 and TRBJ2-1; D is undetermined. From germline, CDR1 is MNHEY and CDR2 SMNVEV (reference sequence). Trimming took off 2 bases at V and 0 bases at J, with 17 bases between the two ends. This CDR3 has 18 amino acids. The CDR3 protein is CASSLGPGLVGSYNEQFF. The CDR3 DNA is TGTGCCAGCAGTTTAGGGCCCGGCTTGGTGGGCTCCTACAATGAGCAGTTCTTC.

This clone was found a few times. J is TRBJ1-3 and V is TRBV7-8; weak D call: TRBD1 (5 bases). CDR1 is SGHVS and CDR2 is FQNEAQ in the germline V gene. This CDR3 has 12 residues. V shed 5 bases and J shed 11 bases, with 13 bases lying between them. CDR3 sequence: CASSPRARAIYF. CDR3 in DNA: TGTGCCAGCAGCCCAAGGGCCAGGGCCATATATTTT.

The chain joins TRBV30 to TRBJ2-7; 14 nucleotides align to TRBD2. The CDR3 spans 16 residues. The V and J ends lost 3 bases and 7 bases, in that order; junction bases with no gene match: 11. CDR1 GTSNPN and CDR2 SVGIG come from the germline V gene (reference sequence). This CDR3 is CAWSGTSGSGVYEQYF. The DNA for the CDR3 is TGTGCCTGGAGCGGGACTAGCGGGAGTGGGGTTTATGAGCAGTACTTC.

In DNA form, the CDR3 reads TGTGCCTGGAGTGTAGGGTACAGGCTTAATGAGCAGTTCTTC. Protein product: CAWSVGYRLNEQFF. The chain recombines TRBV30 with TRBJ2-1; D is possibly TRBD1 (5 bases). Trimming took 0 bases from V and 7 from J, leaving 13 bases between them. This CDR3 has 14 amino acids. CDR1 and CDR2 (germline): GTSNPN, SVGIG (reference sequence).

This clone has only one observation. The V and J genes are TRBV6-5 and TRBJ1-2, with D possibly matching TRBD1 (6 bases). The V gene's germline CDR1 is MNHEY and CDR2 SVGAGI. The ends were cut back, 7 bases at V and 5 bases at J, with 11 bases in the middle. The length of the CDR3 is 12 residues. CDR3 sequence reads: CASKGGEYGYTF. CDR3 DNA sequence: TGTGCCAGCAAGGGGGGCGAGTATGGCTACACCTTC.

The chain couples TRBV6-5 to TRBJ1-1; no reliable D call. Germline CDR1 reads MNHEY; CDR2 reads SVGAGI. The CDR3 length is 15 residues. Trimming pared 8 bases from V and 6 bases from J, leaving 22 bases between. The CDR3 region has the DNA TGTGCCAGCTCTACCGAGAGGCAGGACCCAGCTGAAGCTTTCTTT. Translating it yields CASSTERQDPAEAFF.

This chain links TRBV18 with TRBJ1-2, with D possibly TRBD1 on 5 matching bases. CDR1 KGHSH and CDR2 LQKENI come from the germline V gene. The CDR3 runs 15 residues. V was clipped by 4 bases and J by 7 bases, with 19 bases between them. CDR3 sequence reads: CASSLQGGHNSGYTF. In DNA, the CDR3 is TGTGCCAGCTCACTTCAGGGCGGGCATAATTCTGGCTACACCTTC.